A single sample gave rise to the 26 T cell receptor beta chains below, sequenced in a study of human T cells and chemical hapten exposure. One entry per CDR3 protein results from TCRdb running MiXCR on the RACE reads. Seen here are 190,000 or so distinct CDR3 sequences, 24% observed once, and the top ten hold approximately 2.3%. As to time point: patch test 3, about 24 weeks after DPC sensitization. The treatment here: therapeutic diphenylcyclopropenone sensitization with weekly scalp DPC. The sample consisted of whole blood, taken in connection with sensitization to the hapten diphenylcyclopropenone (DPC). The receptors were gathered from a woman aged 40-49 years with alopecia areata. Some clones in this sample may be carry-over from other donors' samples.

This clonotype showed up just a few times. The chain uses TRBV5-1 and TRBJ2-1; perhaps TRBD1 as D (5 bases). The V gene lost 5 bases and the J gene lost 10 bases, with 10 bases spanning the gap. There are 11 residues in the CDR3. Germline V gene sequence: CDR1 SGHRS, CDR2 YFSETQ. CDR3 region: CASRRAGEQFF. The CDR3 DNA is TGCGCCAGCAGAAGGGCAGGGGAGCAGTTCTTC.

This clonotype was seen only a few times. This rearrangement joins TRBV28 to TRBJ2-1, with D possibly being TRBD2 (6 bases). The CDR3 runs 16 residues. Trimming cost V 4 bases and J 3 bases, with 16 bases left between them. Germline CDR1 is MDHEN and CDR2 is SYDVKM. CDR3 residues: CASSSASGGNYNEQFF. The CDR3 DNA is TGTGCCAGCAGTTCTGCGTCAGGCGGGAACTACAATGAGCAGTTCTTC.

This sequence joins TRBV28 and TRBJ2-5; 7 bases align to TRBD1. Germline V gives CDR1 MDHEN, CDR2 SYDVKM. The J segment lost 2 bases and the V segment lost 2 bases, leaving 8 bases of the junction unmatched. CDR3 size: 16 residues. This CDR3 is CASSLLGGTRQETQYF. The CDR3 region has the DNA TGTGCCAGCAGTTTACTAGGGGGCACGAGGCAAGAGACCCAGTACTTC.

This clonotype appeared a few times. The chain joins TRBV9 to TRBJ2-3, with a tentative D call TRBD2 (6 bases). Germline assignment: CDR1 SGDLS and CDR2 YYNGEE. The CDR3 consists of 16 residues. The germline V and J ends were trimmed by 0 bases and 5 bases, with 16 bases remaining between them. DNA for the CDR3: TGTGCCAGCAGCGTAGGGGACTCCGGGGATATAGATACGCAGTATTTT. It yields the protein CASSVGDSGDIDTQYF.

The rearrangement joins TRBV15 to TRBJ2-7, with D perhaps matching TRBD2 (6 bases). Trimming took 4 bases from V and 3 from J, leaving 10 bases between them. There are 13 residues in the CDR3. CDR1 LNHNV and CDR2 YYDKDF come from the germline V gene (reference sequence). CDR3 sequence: CATSTGERYEQYF. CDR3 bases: TGTGCCACCAGCACGGGGGAGCGCTACGAGCAGTACTTC. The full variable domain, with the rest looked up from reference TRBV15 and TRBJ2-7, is DAMVIQNPRYQVTQFGKPVTLSCSQTLNHNVMYWYQQKSSQAPKLLFHYYDKDFNNEADTPDNFQSRRPNTSFCFLDIRSPGLGDTAMYLCATSTGERYEQYFGPGTRLTVT.

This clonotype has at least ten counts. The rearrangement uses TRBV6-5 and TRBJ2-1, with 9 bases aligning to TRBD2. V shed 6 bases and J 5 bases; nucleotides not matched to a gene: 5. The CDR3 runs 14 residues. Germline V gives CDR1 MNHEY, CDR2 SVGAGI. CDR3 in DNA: TGTGCCAGCAGGGCTAGCGGGGAGAACAATGAGCAGTTCTTC. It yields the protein CASRASGENNEQFF.

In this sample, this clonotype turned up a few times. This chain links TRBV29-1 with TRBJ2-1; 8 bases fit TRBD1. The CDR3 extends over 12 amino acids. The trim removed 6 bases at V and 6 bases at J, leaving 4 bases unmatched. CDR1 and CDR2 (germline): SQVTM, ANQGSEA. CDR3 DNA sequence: TGCAGCGTACAGCAGGGGGCCAATGAGCAGTTCTTC. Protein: CSVQQGANEQFF.

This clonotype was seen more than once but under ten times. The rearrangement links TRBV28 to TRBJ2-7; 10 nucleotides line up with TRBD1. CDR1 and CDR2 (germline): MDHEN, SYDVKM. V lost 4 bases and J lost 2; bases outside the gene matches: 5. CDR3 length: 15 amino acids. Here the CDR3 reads CASSSAGTGAYEQYF. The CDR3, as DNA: TGTGCCAGCAGTTCGGCCGGGACAGGGGCCTACGAGCAGTACTTC.

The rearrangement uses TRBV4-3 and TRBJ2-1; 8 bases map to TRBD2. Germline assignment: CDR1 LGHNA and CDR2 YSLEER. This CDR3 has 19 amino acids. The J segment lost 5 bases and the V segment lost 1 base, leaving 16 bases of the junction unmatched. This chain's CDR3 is CASSQGWTGGVLLNNEQFF. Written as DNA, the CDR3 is TGCGCCAGCAGCCAAGGCTGGACGGGAGGGGTCCTCCTAAACAATGAGCAGTTCTTC.

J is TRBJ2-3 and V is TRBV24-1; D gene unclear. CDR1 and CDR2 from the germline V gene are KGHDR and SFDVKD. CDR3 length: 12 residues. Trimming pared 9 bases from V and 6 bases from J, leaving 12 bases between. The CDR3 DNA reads TGTGCCACCCAAGGCGACTCTGATACGCAGTATTTT. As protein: CATQGDSDTQYF.

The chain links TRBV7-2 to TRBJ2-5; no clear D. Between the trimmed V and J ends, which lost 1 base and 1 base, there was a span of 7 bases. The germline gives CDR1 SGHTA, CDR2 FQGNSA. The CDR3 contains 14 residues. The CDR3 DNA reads TGTGCCAGCAGCTTAGGACGGTTCCAAGAGACCCAGTACTTC. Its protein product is CASSLGRFQETQYF.

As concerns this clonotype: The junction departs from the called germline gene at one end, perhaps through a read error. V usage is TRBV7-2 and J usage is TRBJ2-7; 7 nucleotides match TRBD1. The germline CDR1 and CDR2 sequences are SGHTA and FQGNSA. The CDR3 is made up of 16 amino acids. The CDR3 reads CVSSLEGAVVSYEQYF. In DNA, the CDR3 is TGTGTCAGCAGCTTAGAGGGGGCGGTCGTATCGTACGAGCAGTACTTC. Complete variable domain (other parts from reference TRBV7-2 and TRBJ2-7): GAGVSQSPSNKVTEKGKDVELRCDPISGHTALYWYRQSLGQGLEFLIYFQGNSAPDKSGLPSDRFSAERTGGSVSTLTIQRTQQEDSAVYLCVSSLEGAVVSYEQYFGPGTRLTVT.

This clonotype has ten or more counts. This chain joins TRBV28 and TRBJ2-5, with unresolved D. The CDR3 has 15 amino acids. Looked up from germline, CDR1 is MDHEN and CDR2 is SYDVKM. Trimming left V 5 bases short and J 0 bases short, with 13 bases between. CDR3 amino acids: CASSRGNMYQETQYF. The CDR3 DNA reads TGTGCCAGCAGTCGTGGAAACATGTACCAAGAGACCCAGTACTTC.

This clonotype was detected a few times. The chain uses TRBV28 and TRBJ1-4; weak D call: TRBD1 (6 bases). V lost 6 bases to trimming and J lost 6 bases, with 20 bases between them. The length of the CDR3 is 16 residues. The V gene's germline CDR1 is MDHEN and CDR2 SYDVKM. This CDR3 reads CASSRYRGAGDEKLFF. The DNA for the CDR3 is TGTGCCAGCAGCCGCTATAGGGGGGCAGGGGATGAAAAACTGTTTTTT.

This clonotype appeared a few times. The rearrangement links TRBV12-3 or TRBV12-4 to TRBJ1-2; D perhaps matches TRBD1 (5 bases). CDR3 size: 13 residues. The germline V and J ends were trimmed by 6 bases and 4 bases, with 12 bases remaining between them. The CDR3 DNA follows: TGTGCCAGCAGCTTACAGGTTGTCTATGGCTACACCTTC. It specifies CASSLQVVYGYTF.

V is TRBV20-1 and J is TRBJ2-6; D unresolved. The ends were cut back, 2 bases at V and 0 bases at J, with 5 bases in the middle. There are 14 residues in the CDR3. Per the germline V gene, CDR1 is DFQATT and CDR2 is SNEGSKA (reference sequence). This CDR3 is CSARNPSGANVLTF. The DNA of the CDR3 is TGCAGTGCTAGAAATCCCTCTGGGGCCAACGTCCTGACTTTC.

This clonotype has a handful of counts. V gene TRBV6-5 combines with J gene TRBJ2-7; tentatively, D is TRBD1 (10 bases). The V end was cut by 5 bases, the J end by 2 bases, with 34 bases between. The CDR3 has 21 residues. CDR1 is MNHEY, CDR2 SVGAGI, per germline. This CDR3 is CASSTTVGTGVSGSAPYEQYF. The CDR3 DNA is TGTGCCAGCAGTACCACCGTCGGGACAGGGGTTAGCGGGAGTGCCCCCTACGAGCAGTACTTC.

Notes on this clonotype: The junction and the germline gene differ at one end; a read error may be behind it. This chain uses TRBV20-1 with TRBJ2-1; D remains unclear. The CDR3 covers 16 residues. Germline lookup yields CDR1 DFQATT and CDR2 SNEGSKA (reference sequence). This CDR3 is CSAGDPRAGENNEQFF. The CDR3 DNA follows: TGCAGTGCTGGAGATCCCCGGGCCGGCGAGAACAATGAGCAGTTCTTC.

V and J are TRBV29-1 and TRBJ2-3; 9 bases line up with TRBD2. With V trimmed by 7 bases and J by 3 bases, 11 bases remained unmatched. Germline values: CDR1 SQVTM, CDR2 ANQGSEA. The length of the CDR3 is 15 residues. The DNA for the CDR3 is TGCAGCGGGAGGGTTAGCGGGAGTTCAACAGATACGCAGTATTTT. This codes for CSGRVSGSSTDTQYF.

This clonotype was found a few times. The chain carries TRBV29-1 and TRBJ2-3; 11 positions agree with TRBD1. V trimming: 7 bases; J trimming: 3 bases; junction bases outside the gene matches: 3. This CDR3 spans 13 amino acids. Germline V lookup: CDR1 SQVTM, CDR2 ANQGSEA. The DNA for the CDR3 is TGCAGCGCAGGACAGGGGGCGACAGATACGCAGTATTTT. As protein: CSAGQGATDTQYF.

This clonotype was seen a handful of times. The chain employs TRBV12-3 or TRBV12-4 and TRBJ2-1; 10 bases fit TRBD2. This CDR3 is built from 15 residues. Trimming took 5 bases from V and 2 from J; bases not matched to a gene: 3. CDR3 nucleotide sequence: TGTGCCAGCAGTGTAAGCGGGAGGGCCTACAATGAGCAGTTCTTC. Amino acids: CASSVSGRAYNEQFF.

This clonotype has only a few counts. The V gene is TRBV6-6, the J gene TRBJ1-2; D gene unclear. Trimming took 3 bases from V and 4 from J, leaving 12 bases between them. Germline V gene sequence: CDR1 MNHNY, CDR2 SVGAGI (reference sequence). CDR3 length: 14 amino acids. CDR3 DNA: TGTGCCAGCAGTTATGCCCAACGGACCTATGGCTACACCTTC. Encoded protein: CASSYAQRTYGYTF.

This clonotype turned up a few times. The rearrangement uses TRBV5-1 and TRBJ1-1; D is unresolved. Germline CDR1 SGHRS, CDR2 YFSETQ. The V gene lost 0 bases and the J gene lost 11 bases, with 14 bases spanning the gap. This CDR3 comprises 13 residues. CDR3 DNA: TGCGCCAGCAGCTTGGTAGAGGCGGGAGAGGCTTTCTTT. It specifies CASSLVEAGEAFF.

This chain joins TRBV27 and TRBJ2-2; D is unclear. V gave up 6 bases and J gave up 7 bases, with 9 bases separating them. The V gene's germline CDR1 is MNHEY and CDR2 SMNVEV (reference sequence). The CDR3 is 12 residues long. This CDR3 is CASSLLNGELFF. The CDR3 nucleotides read TGTGCCAGCAGCCTCTTAAACGGGGAGCTGTTTTTT.

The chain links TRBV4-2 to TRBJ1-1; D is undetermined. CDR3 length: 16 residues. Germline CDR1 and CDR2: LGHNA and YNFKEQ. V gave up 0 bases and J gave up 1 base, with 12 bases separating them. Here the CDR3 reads CASSQEDRAPNTEAFF. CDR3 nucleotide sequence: TGTGCCAGCAGCCAAGAAGATAGGGCCCCGAACACTGAAGCTTTCTTT.

In DNA form, the CDR3 reads TGCAGTGCTAGAGGTGTCGGCTGGGATACGCAGTATTTT. Amino acids: CSARGVGWDTQYF. The chain uses TRBV20-1 and TRBJ2-3; D is unresolved. Germline assignment: CDR1 DFQATT and CDR2 SNEGSKA (reference sequence). The V gene lost 1 base and the J gene lost 6 bases, with 11 bases spanning the gap. The CDR3 loop spans 13 amino acids.